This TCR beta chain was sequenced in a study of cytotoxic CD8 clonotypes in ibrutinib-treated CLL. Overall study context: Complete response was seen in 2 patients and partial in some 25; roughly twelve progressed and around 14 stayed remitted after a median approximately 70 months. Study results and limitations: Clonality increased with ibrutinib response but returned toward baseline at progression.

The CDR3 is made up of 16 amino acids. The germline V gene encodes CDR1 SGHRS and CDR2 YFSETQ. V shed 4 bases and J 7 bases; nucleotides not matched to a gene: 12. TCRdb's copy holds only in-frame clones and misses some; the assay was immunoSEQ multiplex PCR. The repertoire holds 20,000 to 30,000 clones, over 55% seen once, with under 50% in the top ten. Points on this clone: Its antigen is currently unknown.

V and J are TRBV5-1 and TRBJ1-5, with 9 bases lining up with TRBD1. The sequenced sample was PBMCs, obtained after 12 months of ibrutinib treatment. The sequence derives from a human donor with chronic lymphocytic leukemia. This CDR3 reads CASSEKGTGQGQPQHF. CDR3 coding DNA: TGCGCCAGCAGCGAGAAAGGGACAGGGCAAGGGCAGCCCCAGCATTTT.